Detailed here is one T cell receptor beta chain. Original processing methods: Nucleated cell number was recorded as an estimate derived from reference gene primer amplification. This table comes from immunoSEQ multiplex PCR, and its TCRdb copy is limited to in-frame clones, with some not included. D and trimming come from the DNA, and the V and J calls and clone size come from that table. The sample holds about 170,000 clones; around 80% are singletons and the top ten take over 12%. These data are taken from a study of blood T cell repertoires in COVID-19. The CDR3 consists of 16 residues. Per the germline V gene, CDR1 is KGHSH and CDR2 is LQKENI. V lost 2 bases and J lost 2, with 16 bases in between.

The sequenced material came from PBMCs or T cells enriched from blood (not recorded which). J is TRBJ2-7 and V is TRBV18; maybe TRBD1 (5 bases). This TCR was sampled from a man aged 50 or older who had recovered from COVID-19. CDR3 in DNA: TGTGCCAGCTCACCAATTTCACCTCAGGGCGCCTACGAGCAGTACTTC. It encodes CASSPISPQGAYEQYF.